This TCR beta chain was documented in a study of post-analysis software for immune sequencing data. Whole-study results and caveats: Patients used about five TRBV segments, including TRBV5-6, TRBV5-1 and TRBV20-1, more often than controls. Comparison with controls showed significantly lower normalized Chao1 diversity in multiple sclerosis patients.

The CDR3 covers 14 residues. J gave up 9 bases and V 5 bases, and 9 bases lay outside the gene matches. Germline V gene data show CDR1 as LGHDT and CDR2 as YNNKEL (reference sequence). As concerns this clonotype: The target antigen is unknown.

Every TCR beta cDNA library bore unique molecular identifiers. TCRdb used MiXCR to reprocess the PCR reads, holding one entry per CDR3 protein. The sample yields 700,000 to 800,000 distinct CDR3 sequences, approximately 30% seen once. Sequencing was performed on blood. This sequence joins TRBV3-1 and TRBJ2-1, with 8 bases identical to TRBD2. The origin of this receptor is a girl under 18 with multiple sclerosis. CDR3 region: CASSKGTSGGEQFF. The CDR3 DNA follows: TGTGCCAGCAGCAAAGGGACTAGTGGGGGTGAGCAGTTCTTC.